Listed below are T cell receptor beta chains from one sample, sequenced in a study of human T cells and chemical hapten exposure. One entry per CDR3 protein results from TCRdb running MiXCR on the RACE reads. The sample holds approximately 80,000 distinct CDR3 sequences; about 9.4% are singletons and the top ten take less than 5%. Source: whole blood, taken in connection with sensitization to the hapten diphenylcyclopropenone (DPC). The receptors shown here come from a woman in her forties or fifties with alopecia areata. Some clones in this sample may be carry-over from other donors' samples. The CDR3 runs from the conserved cysteine through the conserved F or W. A D gene is named only where the DNA matches it firmly. A row's size may be missing; if present it is once, few, many or a size class.

size: NA
D: NA
V: TRBV4-3
J: TRBJ1-4
CDR3: CASSQGTGNEKLFF
DNA: TGCGCCAGCAGCCAAGGAACAGGGAATGAAAAACTGTTTTTT

size: few
D: TRBD1
V: TRBV12-3/TRBV12-4
J: TRBJ2-7
CDR3: CASSWGAGTGVYEQYF
DNA: TGTGCCAGCAGTTGGGGGGCCGGGACAGGCGTCTACGAGCAGTACTTC

size: NA
D: TRBD1
V: TRBV15
J: TRBJ1-3
CDR3: CATSRASFGQASGNTIYF
DNA: TGTGCCACCAGCAGAGCCTCCTTCGGACAGGCTTCGGGAAACACCATATATTTT

size: many
D: TRBD1
V: TRBV12-3/TRBV12-4
J: TRBJ2-6
CDR3: CASNPGDREAGANVLTF
DNA: TGTGCCAGCAACCCTGGGGACAGGGAAGCTGGGGCCAACGTCCTGACTTTC

size: many
D: TRBD1
V: TRBV5-5
J: TRBJ2-1
CDR3: CASRRDRVSYNEQFF
DNA: TGTGCCAGCAGAAGGGACAGGGTCTCCTACAATGAGCAGTTCTTC

size: NA
D: NA
V: TRBV18
J: TRBJ2-1
CDR3: CASSPKNNEQFF
DNA: TGTGCCAGCTCACCGAAGAACAATGAGCAGTTCTTC

size: few
D: TRBD1
V: TRBV4-3
J: TRBJ2-1
CDR3: CASSRRDRGGNEQFF
DNA: TGCGCCAGCAGCCGCCGGGACAGGGGTGGCAATGAGCAGTTCTTC

size: NA
D: TRBD2
V: TRBV14
J: TRBJ2-7
CDR3: CASSLMGLAAYEQYF
DNA: TGTGCCAGCAGCCTAATGGGACTAGCGGCCTACGAGCAGTACTTC

size: many
D: TRBD1
V: TRBV12-3/TRBV12-4
J: TRBJ1-2
CDR3: CASSLRVRDRSTANYGYTF
DNA: TGTGCCAGCAGCCTTAGGGTCCGGGACAGAAGTACCGCTAACTATGGCTACACCTTC

size: few
D: TRBD1
V: TRBV28
J: TRBJ2-7
CDR3: CASSSSGTGSYEQYF
DNA: TGTGCCAGCAGTTCGTCCGGGACAGGGTCCTACGAGCAGTACTTC

size: few
D: TRBD2
V: TRBV28
J: TRBJ2-1
CDR3: CASKKPGLERGEQFF
DNA: TGTGCCAGCAAAAAACCGGGACTAGAAAGGGGTGAGCAGTTCTTC

size: NA
D: NA
V: TRBV20-1
J: TRBJ2-1
CDR3: CSARDAPGRNEQFF
DNA: TGCAGTGCTAGAGATGCCCCGGGGAGAAATGAGCAGTTCTTC

size: NA
D: NA
V: TRBV6-1
J: TRBJ2-3
CDR3: CASRDAYTDTQYF
DNA: TGTGCCAGCAGGGACGCGTACACAGATACGCAGTATTTT

size: many
D: NA
V: TRBV19
J: TRBJ2-6
CDR3: CASRRGSSSGANVLTF
DNA: TGTGCCAGTCGCAGGGGTTCCTCGTCTGGGGCCAACGTCCTGACTTTC

size: many
D: NA
V: TRBV11-3
J: TRBJ2-1
CDR3: CASSLVGGVGNEQFF
DNA: TGTGCCAGCAGCTTAGTAGGCGGGGTGGGGAATGAGCAGTTCTTC

size: few
D: NA
V: TRBV5-1
J: TRBJ2-3
CDR3: CASSLGSTDTQYF
DNA: TGCGCCAGCAGCTTGGGCAGCACAGATACGCAGTATTTT

size: NA
D: NA
V: TRBV12-5
J: TRBJ2-3
CDR3: CASGHSDTQYF
DNA: TGTGCTAGTGGCCATTCAGATACGCAGTATTTT

size: NA
D: TRBD2
V: TRBV20-1
J: TRBJ2-4
CDR3: CSARELAGVGNIQYF
DNA: TGCAGTGCTAGAGAACTAGCGGGAGTTGGAAACATTCAGTACTTC

size: many
D: TRBD1
V: TRBV18
J: TRBJ1-1
CDR3: CASSPDRAAFF
DNA: TGTGCCAGCTCACCCGACAGGGCGGCTTTCTTT